These T cell receptor beta chains were read from a single sample in a study of blood T cells in healthy people across ages. TCRdb itself ran the 5' RACE reads through MiXCR, one entry per CDR3 protein. There are some 1.4 million distinct CDR3 sequences in the sample; 42% occur only once, and 7.9% lies in the top ten. Sequenced: blood. These receptors originate from a woman under 30 in good health. The CDR3 runs from the conserved cysteine through the conserved F or W. The D gene is left open where the match is weak. A row's size may be missing; if present it is once, few, many or a size class.

v_gene,j_gene,d_gene,abundance,CDR3aa,CDR3nt
TRBV5-1,TRBJ2-1,TRBD2,many,CASSLESLGGGEQFF,TGCGCCAGCAGCTTGGAGTCTTTAGGCGGGGGTGAGCAGTTCTTC
TRBV7-9,TRBJ2-1,-,-,CASSLGLGVDNEQFF,TGTGCCAGCAGCTTAGGCCTAGGGGTCGACAATGAGCAGTTCTTC
TRBV6-1,TRBJ2-3,TRBD2,-,CAAGVDWRPDTQYF,TGCGCTGCGGGAGTTGATTGGAGGCCGGATACGCAGTATTTT
TRBV18,TRBJ1-2,-,-,CASSPMDRPTNYGYTF,TGTGCCAGCTCACCGATGGACAGACCCACTAACTATGGCTACACCTTC
TRBV10-3,TRBJ2-5,-,-,CAISESDGSQETQYF,TGTGCCATCAGTGAGTCTGACGGCAGCCAAGAGACCCAGTACTTC
TRBV5-1,TRBJ1-1,TRBD1,few,CASRPPGQGSLNTEAFF,TGCGCCAGCAGACCCCCGGGACAGGGCTCCCTGAACACTGAAGCTTTCTTT
TRBV5-1,TRBJ2-7,-,-,CASSPGVTCEQYF,TGCGCCAGCAGCCCAGGGGTCACCTGCGAGCAGTACTTC
TRBV2,TRBJ1-5,-,once,CASSEALIYCNQPQHF,TGTGCCAGCAGTGAAGCATTGATCTATTGCAATCAGCCCCAGCATTTT
TRBV7-6,TRBJ2-3,-,once,CVSSFSDGPTDTQYF,TGTGTCAGCAGCTTTTCGGACGGCCCCACAGATACGCAGTATTTT
TRBV4-1,TRBJ2-3,TRBD2,-,CASSQDISGGGDTQYF,TGCGCCAGCAGCCAAGATATTAGCGGGGGAGGGGATACGCAGTATTTT
TRBV5-1,TRBJ2-3,-,-,CASSVRFGDTQYF,TGCGCCAGCAGCGTGAGGTTTGGGGATACGCAGTATTTT
TRBV20-1,TRBJ2-2,TRBD2,-,CSAPGLAGAGELFF,TGCAGTGCCCCCGGACTAGCGGGAGCCGGGGAGCTGTTTTTT
TRBV2,TRBJ2-5,-,few,CASSEVQGRETQYF,TGTGCCAGCAGTGAAGTTCAGGGTCGAGAGACCCAGTACTTC
TRBV18,TRBJ1-1,TRBD1,-,CASSHSTGNLNTGAFF,TGTGCCAGCTCACACTCGACAGGGAACTTGAACACTGGAGCTTTCTTT
TRBV2,TRBJ2-6,TRBD1,-,CASSKDGTGSSGANVLTF,TGTGCCAGCAGTAAGGACGGGACAGGGAGCTCTGGGGCCAACGTCCTGACTTTC
TRBV21-1,TRBJ2-1,-,-,CASLTTQPGPLDEQFF,TGTGCCAGCTTGACGACACAGCCAGGGCCCCTTGATGAGCAGTTCTTC
TRBV19,TRBJ2-4,-,-,CASSIAGVIAKNIQYF,TGTGCCAGTAGTATAGCAGGGGTTATAGCCAAAAACATTCAGTACTTC
TRBV7-9,TRBJ1-5,-,-,CASSFWGESNQPQHF,TGTGCCAGCAGCTTTTGGGGGGAAAGCAATCAGCCCCAGCATTTT
TRBV20-1,TRBJ2-2,-,-,CSARARVSGLTGELFF,TGCAGTGCTAGAGCCCGAGTGTCAGGGCTTACCGGGGAGCTGTTTTTT
TRBV20-1,TRBJ2-5,-,-,CSARDLLALQQETQYF,TGCAGTGCTAGAGATCTTTTGGCCCTGCAACAAGAGACCCAGTACTTC
TRBV29-1,TRBJ2-5,-,-,CSVGTGRPGTETQYF,TGCAGCGTTGGAACGGGACGGCCCGGGACAGAGACCCAGTACTTC
TRBV3-1,TRBJ2-7,TRBD2,-,CASSRNLGTSGNNEQYF,TGTGCCAGCAGCCGCAACCTCGGGACTAGCGGAAACAATGAGCAGTACTTC
TRBV10-3,TRBJ1-2,-,many,CATLPAQQPAGYTF,TGTGCCACGCTACCGGCCCAACAGCCAGCTGGCTACACCTTC
TRBV7-9,TRBJ2-1,-,few,CASSPTDGDNEQFF,TGTGCCAGCAGCCCAACCGACGGAGACAATGAGCAGTTCTTC
TRBV30,TRBJ2-3,-,once,CAWNQDWSTDTQYF,TGTGCCTGGAATCAGGACTGGAGCACAGATACGCAGTATTTT
TRBV5-1,TRBJ2-5,-,-,CASSATDRGETQYF,TGCGCCAGCAGCGCAACAGACCGGGGGGAGACCCAGTACTTC
TRBV7-9,TRBJ2-5,-,many,CASRTAAQETQYF,TGTGCCAGCAGAACCGCAGCCCAAGAGACCCAGTACTTC
TRBV19,TRBJ2-7,TRBD2,-,CASTYSGLAGGPLYEQYF,TGTGCCAGCACATACTCGGGACTAGCGGGAGGGCCTCTATACGAGCAGTACTTC
TRBV12-3/TRBV12-4,TRBJ1-1,-,many,CASSFTGEAFF,TGTGCCAGCAGTTTTACAGGGGAAGCTTTCTTT
TRBV14,TRBJ2-5,TRBD2,-,CASSQGLAVYQETLYF,TGTGCCAGCAGCCAAGGACTAGCGGTGTACCAAGAGACCCTGTACTTC
TRBV5-5,TRBJ1-1,TRBD1,-,CASSWGTGNTEAFF,TGTGCCAGCAGCTGGGGGACAGGGAACACTGAAGCTTTCTTT
TRBV20-1,TRBJ2-7,TRBD1,-,CSASTVQGTYEQYF,TGCAGTGCTAGTACCGTACAGGGGACCTACGAGCAGTACTTC
TRBV2,TRBJ2-7,TRBD2,few,CASRTSGSSHEQYF,TGTGCCAGCAGGACTAGCGGGAGCAGCCACGAGCAGTACTTC
TRBV6-6,TRBJ2-2,-,-,CASSYSTGPGELFF,TGTGCCAGCAGTTACTCGACCGGACCCGGGGAGCTGTTTTTT
TRBV20-1,TRBJ2-1,-,-,CSALPITGTAANNEQFF,TGCAGTGCTTTGCCCATAACCGGGACCGCGGCAAACAATGAGCAGTTCTTC
TRBV11-2,TRBJ2-7,-,-,CASSYGGTYNEQYF,TGTGCCAGCAGCTACGGCGGGACCTACAATGAGCAGTACTTC
TRBV20-1,TRBJ2-3,-,-,CSQGLDTDTQYF,TGCAGCCAGGGGCTCGACACAGATACGCAGTATTTT
TRBV10-3,TRBJ2-7,TRBD1,-,CAIRTGQGGRNEQYF,TGTGCCATCAGAACAGGACAGGGGGGTCGGAATGAGCAGTACTTC
TRBV7-9,TRBJ2-3,TRBD2,-,CASSPQSLAGTDTQYF,TGTGCCAGCAGCCCCCAGTCTCTAGCGGGGACAGATACGCAGTATTTT
TRBV10-1,TRBJ2-5,-,-,CASGQGGQETQYF,TGCGCCAGCGGTCAAGGGGGACAAGAGACCCAGTACTTC
TRBV29-1,TRBJ1-1,-,-,CSVNVRGTEAFF,TGCAGCGTTAACGTTAGGGGCACTGAAGCTTTCTTT